Following are 31 T cell receptor beta chains from one sample sequenced in a study of cytomegalovirus exposure and HLA in healthy donors. Some clones are missing from TCRdb's copy, which holds only in-frame ones; the method was immunoSEQ multiplex PCR. The table shows some 130,000 clones, with almost 90% occurring only once. What was sequenced was PBMCs. These receptor sequences come from a man aged 30 to 45 in good health and CMV-seronegative.

The V gene is TRBV5-6, the J gene TRBJ2-7; possible D gene TRBD1, 6 bases. Germline CDR1 reads SGHDT; CDR2 reads YYEEEE. V gave up 2 bases and J gave up 2 bases, with 11 bases separating them. The CDR3 has 14 amino acids. CDR3 DNA sequence: TGTGCCAGCAGCTTTTTGCAGGGGACCTACGAGCAGTACTTC. Translated, it gives CASSFLQGTYEQYF.

The rearrangement links TRBV5-6 to TRBJ1-6, with D unresolved. Trimming shortened V by 3 bases and J by 11 bases, and 15 bases separated the two germline ends. Germline CDR1 reads SGHDT; CDR2 reads YYEEEE. The CDR3 contains 14 residues. The CDR3 sequence: CASSSRLGRTPLHF. DNA for the CDR3: TGTGCCAGCAGCTCGCGGCTGGGTAGGACACCCCTCCACTTT.

This sequence joins TRBV10-3 and TRBJ1-1; 11 bases are shared with TRBD1. Germline CDR1 reads ENHRY; CDR2 reads SYGVKD. The CDR3 has 15 residues. V shed 11 bases and J 3 bases; nucleotides not matched to a gene: 11. For the CDR3, the DNA is TGTGCCTCACAGGACAGGGGGCGCTTGGACACTGAAGCTTTCTTT. Protein product: CASQDRGRLDTEAFF.

The chain links TRBV7-9 to TRBJ2-7; a possible D gene is TRBD2 (6 bases). Germline V gene sequence: CDR1 SEHNR, CDR2 FQNEAQ (reference sequence). The CDR3 is made up of 13 amino acids. Trimming removed 4 bases from V and 7 bases from J, with 14 bases in between. As DNA, the CDR3 is TGTGCCAGCAGCTCTGGAGGGGCGGGTGAGCAGTACTTC. This gives the protein CASSSGGAGEQYF.

The chain combines TRBV7-2 with TRBJ2-1; TRBD2 might be the D (5 bases). The germline V and J ends were trimmed by 2 bases and 7 bases, with 9 bases remaining between them. The CDR3 is 13 amino acids. CDR1 SGHTA and CDR2 FQGNSA come from the germline V gene. The CDR3 loop reads CASSLRSGNEQFF. The CDR3 DNA is TGTGCCAGCAGCTTAAGGTCGGGGAATGAGCAGTTCTTC.

The chain is built from TRBV11-2 and TRBJ2-7, with D unclear. Germline CDR1 is SGHAT and CDR2 is FQNNGV. This CDR3 has 15 residues. Trimming took 1 base from V and 7 from J, leaving 17 bases between them. The CDR3 bases are TGTGCCAGCAGCTTAGGGTTTGGCACCGCTAGGGAGCAGTACTTC. Amino acids: CASSLGFGTAREQYF.

J is TRBJ1-5 and V is TRBV28; 8 positions agree with TRBD1. J lost 6 bases, V lost 6 bases, and 4 bases had no gene match. This CDR3 is 13 amino acids long. Germline V gene sequence: CDR1 MDHEN, CDR2 SYDVKM. This CDR3 is CASSLRGLQPQHF. The DNA of the CDR3 is TGTGCCAGCAGCCTCAGGGGGCTTCAGCCCCAGCATTTT.

This clone was seen only a few times. The chain carries TRBV6-1 and TRBJ2-7; tentatively, D is TRBD1 (7 bases). V lost 10 bases, J lost 6 bases, and 16 bases lay in between. From germline, CDR1 is MNHNS and CDR2 SASEGT. This CDR3 spans 12 amino acids. The CDR3: CATGTETSEQYF. DNA of the CDR3: TGTGCCACCGGGACAGAGACTAGCGAGCAGTACTTC.

The chain couples TRBV15 to TRBJ2-1, with D possibly matching TRBD2 (6 bases). V gave up 0 bases and J gave up 6 bases, with 15 bases separating them. This CDR3 comprises 16 residues. Germline V CDR1 and CDR2: LNHNV, YYDKDF (reference sequence). The CDR3 region has the DNA TGTGCCACCAGCAGAGATCTTAGTACCGGGGGCAATGAGCAGTTCTTC. It specifies CATSRDLSTGGNEQFF.

This clone appeared a few times. The chain recombines TRBV4-1 with TRBJ1-2, with 9 bases that match TRBD1. CDR1 and CDR2 (germline): MGHRA, YSYEKL. CDR3 length: 14 amino acids. The junction had 5 bases not matched to a gene; V was cut back by 4 bases and J by 5 bases. CDR3 region: CASSRQDRGYGYTF. In nucleotides, the CDR3 is TGCGCCAGCAGCCGCCAGGACAGGGGTTATGGCTACACCTTC.

This clone occurred many times. V gene TRBV7-2 combines with J gene TRBJ1-1; D uncertain. This CDR3 comprises 13 residues. Per germline, CDR1 SGHTA and CDR2 FQGNSA. V was shortened by 3 bases and J by 5 bases, with 10 bases between the two germline ends. The CDR3 DNA reads TGTGCCAGCAGCTTGGCGGGGATGACTGAAGCTTTCTTT. Protein sequence: CASSLAGMTEAFF.

The gene calls are TRBV27 and TRBJ1-2, with 7 bases matching TRBD1. The germline V gene has CDR1 MNHEY and CDR2 SMNVEV (reference sequence). The CDR3 is 14 residues long. The trim removed 3 bases at V and 5 bases at J, leaving 6 bases unmatched. The CDR3 region is CASSFQGQPYGYTF. DNA for the CDR3: TGTGCCAGCAGTTTCCAGGGACAGCCGTATGGCTACACCTTC.

V gene TRBV19 combines with J gene TRBJ2-1; TRBD1 matches at 10 bases. The CDR3 contains 16 residues. The germline gives CDR1 LNHDA, CDR2 SQIVND (reference sequence). The trim removed 10 bases at V and 5 bases at J, leaving 14 bases unmatched. DNA of the CDR3: TGTGCCACTCAGTGGGGACAGGGGAACGGTAACAATGAGCAGTTCTTC. As protein: CATQWGQGNGNNEQFF.

The table lists this clone with a few counts. The rearrangement uses TRBV30 and TRBJ2-1, with TRBD2 matching over 10 bases. This CDR3 has 16 residues. Trimming took 1 base from V and 4 from J; bases not matched to a gene: 7. CDR1 is GTSNPN and CDR2 is SVGIG in the germline V gene (reference sequence). CDR3 bases: TGTGCCTGGAGTGCCCTAGCGGGAGTAGAATACAATGAGCAGTTCTTC. It encodes CAWSALAGVEYNEQFF.

A single count supports this clone. The CDR3 spells CTSSFRTGTPNTGELFF. In DNA form, the CDR3 reads TGCACCAGCAGCTTTAGAACCGGGACACCAAACACCGGGGAGCTGTTTTTT. The chain combines TRBV1 with TRBJ2-2; no check of the table's D call, TRBD1, against the DNA was made. TRBV1 is reported as a pseudogene. The CDR3 is 17 amino acids.

This chain links TRBV5-6 with TRBJ1-2, with 8 bases identical to TRBD1. V was clipped by 5 bases and J by 7 bases; unmatched bases: 10. Germline values: CDR1 SGHDT, CDR2 YYEEEE. The CDR3 covers 14 residues. The CDR3 region is CASRPPGQAAGYTF. DNA for the CDR3: TGTGCCAGCAGGCCTCCGGGACAGGCGGCTGGCTACACCTTC.

The genes are TRBV6-4 and TRBJ2-2; perhaps TRBD2 as D (5 bases). CDR3 length equals 15 residues. CDR1 and CDR2 (germline): MRHNA, SNTAGT. The V end was cut by 3 bases, the J end by 4 bases, with 12 bases between. CDR3 amino acids: CASSERGPGTGELFF. The CDR3 DNA follows: TGTGCCAGCAGTGAACGAGGGCCGGGCACCGGGGAGCTGTTTTTT.

This rearrangement joins TRBV6-6 to TRBJ2-7, with 9 nucleotides matching TRBD1. The CDR3 totals 15 residues. Trimming at V came to 1 base and at J to 5 bases, leaving 6 bases not matched to a gene. Per the germline V gene, CDR1 is MNHNY and CDR2 is SVGAGI (reference sequence). In nucleotides, the CDR3 is TGTGCCAGCAGTTACTACGGGACAGGGCGGCACGAGCAGTACTTC. It translates to CASSYYGTGRHEQYF.

The gene calls are TRBV5-5 and TRBJ1-2; D might be TRBD1 (5 bases). The germline V and J ends were trimmed by 2 bases and 3 bases, with 8 bases remaining between them. The CDR3 is made up of 13 amino acids. Germline V CDR1 and CDR2: SGHKS, YYEKEE (reference sequence). Written as DNA, the CDR3 is TGTGCCAGCAGCTTAAGCAGGGACTATGGCTACACCTTC. Translating it yields CASSLSRDYGYTF.

The chain has TRBV27 and TRBJ2-1, with 9 positions matching TRBD2. This CDR3 region has 16 residues. J lost 2 bases, V lost 5 bases, and 7 bases had no gene match. The germline V gene has CDR1 MNHEY and CDR2 SMNVEV (reference sequence). Here the CDR3 DNA reads TGTGCCAGCAGTCCTCTTCTAGCGGGAACCTACAATGAGCAGTTCTTC. Amino acid sequence: CASSPLLAGTYNEQFF.

The V and J genes are TRBV6-6 and TRBJ2-1; D not resolved. CDR1 is MNHNY and CDR2 is SVGAGI in the germline V gene (reference sequence). The CDR3 totals 16 residues. Trimming left V 6 bases short and J 4 bases short, with 19 bases between. CDR3 loop: CASSSAEVGTYNEQFF. The CDR3 bases are TGTGCCAGCAGCTCGGCCGAGGTAGGAACGTACAATGAGCAGTTCTTC.

The V gene is TRBV7-2, the J gene TRBJ2-4; D ambiguous. Germline CDR1 and CDR2: SGHTA and FQGNSA. The CDR3 consists of 12 residues. The ends were cut back, 2 bases at V and 15 bases at J, with 14 bases in the middle. CDR3 bases: TGTGCCAGCAGCTTAAATGTTGGTAGCAGGTACTTC. Amino acid sequence: CASSLNVGSRYF.

The rearrangement joins TRBV10-1 to TRBJ1-1; the D is unclear. The CDR3 length is 14 residues. Deletions cut 0 bases from V and 7 bases from J, with 12 bases between. Per germline, CDR1 WNHNN and CDR2 SYGVQD (reference sequence). CDR3 sequence: CASSESTTPGEAFF. The CDR3 nucleotides read TGCGCCAGCAGTGAGTCGACGACCCCAGGTGAAGCTTTCTTT.

The chain joins TRBV9 to TRBJ2-7, with D possibly being TRBD2 (6 bases). The CDR3 has 15 residues. The ends were cut back, 0 bases at V and 3 bases at J, with 13 bases in the middle. Germline loops: CDR1 SGDLS, CDR2 YYNGEE. This chain's CDR3 is CASSVGRYGGYEQYF. The CDR3 DNA is TGTGCCAGCAGCGTAGGTCGTTACGGGGGCTACGAGCAGTACTTC.

The chain uses TRBV30 and TRBJ1-2; D remains ambiguous. Germline CDR1 GTSNPN, CDR2 SVGIG (reference sequence). Trimming stripped 3 bases from V and 3 bases from J, with 17 bases between. This CDR3 has 15 amino acids. CDR3 in amino acids: CAWSPPGTNYYGYTF. As DNA, the CDR3 is TGTGCCTGGAGCCCCCCAGGTACCAACTACTATGGCTACACCTTC.

The V gene is TRBV5-4, the J gene TRBJ1-2; TRBD1 is a possible D gene (5 bases). The ends were cut back, 9 bases at V and 7 bases at J, with 16 bases in the middle. Germline lookup yields CDR1 SGHNT and CDR2 YYREEE (reference sequence). The CDR3 contains 12 residues. CDR3 sequence reads: CATAQVVGGYTF. In DNA, the CDR3 is TGTGCCACAGCACAGGTCGTCGGTGGCTACACCTTC.

The chain is built from TRBV10-3 and TRBJ1-2, with D maybe TRBD1 (6 bases). This CDR3 is built from 13 residues. Germline V gives CDR1 ENHRY, CDR2 SYGVKD. Trimming stripped 3 bases from V and 3 bases from J, with 8 bases between. CDR3 loop: CAISDKGDYGYTF. The CDR3 DNA is TGTGCCATCAGTGATAAGGGGGACTATGGCTACACCTTC.

The rearrangement joins TRBV5-1 to TRBJ2-7, with a weak D call TRBD2 (6 bases). The V end was cut by 0 bases, the J end by 1 base, with 11 bases between. The CDR3 sequence is 15 residues long. In germline, CDR1 is SGHRS, CDR2 YFSETQ. CDR3 DNA sequence: TGCGCCAGCAGCTTGGTCGCGGGACCGTCCTACGAGCAGTACTTC. It encodes CASSLVAGPSYEQYF.

The J gene is TRBJ1-1, the V gene TRBV29-1; 11 bases agree with TRBD1. The ends lost 6 bases at V and 4 bases at J; junction bases unmatched: 4. Germline lookup yields CDR1 SQVTM and CDR2 ANQGSEA. The CDR3 extends over 13 amino acids. In DNA, the CDR3 is TGCAGCGTAGACGGACAGGGGGCCACTGAAGCTTTCTTT. It specifies CSVDGQGATEAFF.

The chain combines TRBV10-3 with TRBJ2-7; D uncertain. The germline CDR1 and CDR2 sequences are ENHRY and SYGVKD. This CDR3 has 14 amino acids. Trimming left V 10 bases short and J 4 bases short, with 20 bases between. The CDR3 region is CATRSGSDLYEQYF. In DNA form, the CDR3 reads TGTGCCACTCGATCCGGGTCAGATTTATACGAGCAGTACTTC.

V is TRBV20-1 and J is TRBJ2-1, with no clear D. CDR3 length: 10 amino acids. Trimming left V 3 bases short and J 7 bases short, with 4 bases between. The germline V gene encodes CDR1 DFQATT and CDR2 SNEGSKA (reference sequence). The CDR3 DNA follows: TGCAGTGCTAGTCGTAATGAGCAGTTCTTC. Encoded protein: CSASRNEQFF.